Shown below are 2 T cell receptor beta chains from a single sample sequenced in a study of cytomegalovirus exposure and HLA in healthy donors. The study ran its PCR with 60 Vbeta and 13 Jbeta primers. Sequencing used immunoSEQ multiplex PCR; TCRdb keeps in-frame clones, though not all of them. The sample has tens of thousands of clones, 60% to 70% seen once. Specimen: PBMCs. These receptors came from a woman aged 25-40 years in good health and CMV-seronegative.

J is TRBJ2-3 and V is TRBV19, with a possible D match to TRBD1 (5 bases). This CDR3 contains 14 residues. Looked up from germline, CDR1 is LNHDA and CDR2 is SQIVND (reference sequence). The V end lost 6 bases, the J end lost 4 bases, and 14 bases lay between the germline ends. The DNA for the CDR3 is TGTGCCAGTAGCAACAGGCCCGGGCCAGATACGCAGTATTTT. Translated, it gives CASSNRPGPDTQYF.

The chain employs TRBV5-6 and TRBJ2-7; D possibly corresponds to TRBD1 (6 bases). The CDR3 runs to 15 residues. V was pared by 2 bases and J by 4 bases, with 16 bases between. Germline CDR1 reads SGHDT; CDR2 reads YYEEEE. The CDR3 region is CASSFFSGAHYEQYF. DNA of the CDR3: TGTGCCAGCAGCTTTTTCTCAGGGGCGCATTACGAGCAGTACTTC.